This TCR beta chain emerged from a study of Ad26.COV2.S vaccination and SARS-CoV-2 variants. Turning to the study itself: Intramuscular Ad26.COV2.S doses were given once or twice, 56 days apart.

On this clone: The target antigen is unknown.

This table comes from immunoSEQ multiplex PCR, and its TCRdb copy is limited to in-frame clones, with some not included. The data show 300,000 to 350,000 clones, more than 85% seen once. The treatment denotes: roughly 19 received Ad26.COV2.S at low or high dose, single or two shots; 5 received placebo; per-sample allocation not given. Each sample was drawn 63 days after the first injection (of vaccine or placebo). Study results and caveats: Assessments of TCR breadth and depth may have underestimated the total T cell responses.

The specimen comprised peripheral blood, sampled in a trial of Ad26.COV2.S vaccine versus placebo. The clonotype comes from a person between 18 and 65 years old who received the Ad26.COV2.S COVID-19 vaccine or a placebo.

CDR3 bases: TGTGCCATCAGTGAGTCTGGGGGACTAGCGGAGACCCAGTACTTC. It translates to CAISESGGLAETQYF. This sequence joins TRBV10-3 and TRBJ2-5, with 10 bases matching TRBD2. Per germline, CDR1 ENHRY and CDR2 SYGVKD. V was pared by 0 bases and J by 5 bases, with 3 bases of the junction left unmatched. This CDR3 is built from 15 residues.